This TCR beta chain was recorded in a study of blood T cell repertoires in COVID-19. Sequencing was performed with immunoSEQ multiplex PCR; in TCRdb, only in-frame clones are kept and a portion is missing. Of around 250,000 clones listed, roughly 80% are singletons. CDR1 and CDR2 (germline): MNHEY, SVGEGT. The CDR3 is 14 residues long. V lost 3 bases, J lost 7 bases, and 10 bases lay in between. The rearrangement joins TRBV6-2 or TRBV6-3 to TRBJ1-6; possible D gene TRBD1, 5 bases. What was sequenced was peripheral blood. The clonotype originates from a man in his 60s who had recovered from COVID-19. CDR3 bases: TGTGCCAGCAGTTATGTGACAGAAAATTCACCCCTCCACTTT. Its protein is CASSYVTENSPLHF.